This T cell receptor (beta chain) was retrieved from a study of cytomegalovirus exposure and HLA in healthy donors. Study details: Among 398 genotyped donors, about 80% fell in the Caucasian-associated ancestry cluster.

A note on this clone: Its matching antigen is unknown.

The germline gives CDR1 LGHNA, CDR2 YNFKEQ. This CDR3 has 13 amino acids. The J segment lost 3 bases and the V segment lost 8 bases, leaving 4 bases of the junction unmatched. The PCR had 60 Vbeta and 13 Jbeta primers. Sequencing was performed with immunoSEQ multiplex PCR; in TCRdb, only in-frame clones are kept and a portion is missing. In the table there are roughly 200,000 clones, around 77% of which are singletons. Whole-study findings and limits: TCR beta sequences reportedly predicted most subjects' HLA-A and HLA-B alleles accurately. HLA alleles showed associations with some 15,000 TCR beta sequences in a later analysis, at a 0.05 false discovery rate.

This chain joins TRBV4-2 and TRBJ2-1, with 7 bases aligning to TRBD2. Sequenced material: PBMCs. The TCR sequence derives from a woman aged 25-40 years in good health and CMV-seronegative. The CDR3 protein is CASGGGYYNEQFF. The CDR3 DNA reads TGTGCCAGCGGGGGGGGTTACTACAATGAGCAGTTCTTC.